One and the same sample provided the 17 T cell receptor beta chains below, sequenced in a study of blood T cell repertoires in COVID-19. The protocol was immunoSEQ multiplex PCR, while the TCRdb copy is restricted to in-frame clones and leaves out a portion. Here the sample spans roughly 59,000 clones, under 80% being singletons. The material sequenced was peripheral blood. The receptors were gathered from a human donor in a cohort sampled during active COVID-19.

This rearrangement joins TRBV29-1 to TRBJ1-2; a possible D gene is TRBD1 (5 bases). This CDR3 spans 14 amino acids. Trimming took 1 base from V and 4 from J, leaving 13 bases between them. In germline, CDR1 is SQVTM, CDR2 ANQGSEA. The CDR3 nucleotides are TGCAGCGTTGAAGTTGGGGCCGGCGGCTATGGCTACACCTTC. It encodes CSVEVGAGGYGYTF.

CDR3 protein: CASSLRTGVNTEAFF. DNA for the CDR3: TGTGCCAGCAGCCTCCGGACAGGGGTGAACACTGAAGCTTTCTTT. The chain is built from TRBV7-8 and TRBJ1-1; 9 nucleotides match TRBD1. The CDR3 runs to 15 residues. The germline V gene encodes CDR1 SGHVS and CDR2 FQNEAQ. The V segment lost 5 bases and the J segment 0 bases; nucleotides outside the gene matches: 4.

This rearrangement joins TRBV9 to TRBJ2-3; TRBD1 is a possible D gene (7 bases). The CDR3 sequence is 14 residues long. Germline CDR1 reads SGDLS; CDR2 reads YYNGEE. The V end was cut by 3 bases, the J end by 7 bases, with 15 bases between. The CDR3 DNA is TGTGCCAGCAGCGCAGGTGGAGGGGGCAATACGCAGTATTTT. Translation gives CASSAGGGGNTQYF.

The CDR3 sequence: CASSPMGGETQYF. The CDR3 DNA reads as TGTGCCAGCAGCCCTATGGGGGGGGAGACCCAGTACTTC. This chain connects TRBV9 to TRBJ2-5; 7 bases match TRBD2. The CDR3 contains 13 residues. The J segment lost 5 bases and the V segment lost 4 bases, leaving 5 bases of the junction unmatched. CDR1 is SGDLS and CDR2 is YYNGEE in the germline V gene.

The genes are TRBV6-1 and TRBJ2-3, with D tentatively TRBD2 (7 bases). V was pared by 2 bases and J by 0 bases, with 12 bases between. The CDR3 totals 16 residues. Germline V CDR1 and CDR2: MNHNS, SASEGT. CDR3 protein: CASSERGAVSTDTQYF. Here the CDR3 DNA reads TGTGCCAGCAGTGAACGGGGGGCGGTCAGCACAGATACGCAGTATTTT.

This sequence joins TRBV7-3 and TRBJ1-1, with D unresolved. Per germline, CDR1 SGHTA and CDR2 FQGTGA. The CDR3 is 13 residues long. V was trimmed by 5 bases and J by 0 bases, leaving 7 bases between them. The CDR3: CASSPRLNTEAFF. In DNA, the CDR3 is TGTGCCAGCAGCCCCCGGTTGAACACTGAAGCTTTCTTT.

This clone showed up just a few times. V is TRBV25-1 and J is TRBJ2-7; D not resolved. Trimming cost V 2 bases and J 3 bases, with 14 bases left between them. The V gene's germline CDR1 is MGHDK and CDR2 SYGVNS. This CDR3 region has 15 residues. For the CDR3, the DNA is TGTGCCAGCAGTGAAATTGGGCCAGCAATCTACGAGCAGTACTTC. As protein: CASSEIGPAIYEQYF.

The chain has TRBV11-2 and TRBJ2-7; 10 nucleotides agree with TRBD2. CDR3 length: 15 residues. V dropped 5 bases and J dropped 0; count of bases not matched to a gene: 4. Germline CDR1 and CDR2: SGHAT and FQNNGV. DNA of the CDR3: TGTGCCAGCAGCACCCGGACTAGCGGCTCCTACGAGCAGTACTTC. This codes for CASSTRTSGSYEQYF.

V gene TRBV18 combines with J gene TRBJ1-4; D is undetermined. V lost 4 bases, J lost 2 bases, and 14 bases lay in between. The germline V gene has CDR1 KGHSH and CDR2 LQKENI. The CDR3 consists of 16 residues. The DNA for the CDR3 is TGTGCCAGCTCACGCTCTCCGGGTATCACTAATGAAAAACTGTTTTTT. Translated, it gives CASSRSPGITNEKLFF.

DNA of the CDR3: TGTGCCAGCAGCTTGGAGTCCGGGGGCTACGAGCAGTACTTC. This codes for CASSLESGGYEQYF. This chain connects TRBV5-6 to TRBJ2-7, with D possibly TRBD2 on 6 matching bases. Germline CDR1 is SGHDT and CDR2 is YYEEEE. Trimming cost V 0 bases and J 3 bases, with 10 bases left between them. The CDR3 contains 14 residues. Filled out from reference TRBV5-6 and TRBJ2-7, the complete variable domain reads DAGVTQSPTHLIKTRGQQVTLRCSPKSGHDTVSWYQQALGQGPQFIFQYYEEEERQRGNFPDRFSGHQFPNYSSELNVNALLLGDSALYLCASSLESGGYEQYFGPGTRLTVT.

The chain is built from TRBV6-5 and TRBJ2-2; the match to TRBD2 covers 7 bases. The CDR3 is 12 amino acids. The germline V gene has CDR1 MNHEY and CDR2 SVGAGI. The V segment lost 7 bases and the J segment 7 bases; nucleotides outside the gene matches: 3. CDR3 DNA: TGTGCCAGCACAAAGCGGGGCGGGGAGCTGTTTTTT. Its translation is CASTKRGGELFF.

This clone appeared a few times. The chain is built from TRBV6-4 and TRBJ2-1; 11 nucleotides line up with TRBD2. The germline V gene encodes CDR1 MRHNA and CDR2 SNTAGT. J was trimmed by 8 bases and V by 5 bases; bases with no gene match: 8. CDR3 length: 15 amino acids. The CDR3 sequence: CASSPTSGSGDEQFF. The CDR3, as DNA: TGTGCCAGCAGTCCCACTAGCGGGAGCGGCGATGAGCAGTTCTTC.

The chain employs TRBV30 and TRBJ2-7; D call uncertain. Between the trimmed V and J ends, which lost 4 bases and 5 bases, there was a span of 9 bases. Germline-derived CDR1 and CDR2 are GTSNPN and SVGIG (reference sequence). The CDR3 spans 11 residues. For the CDR3, the DNA is TGTGCCTGGACGCCAGGCCACGAGCAGTACTTC. It translates to CAWTPGHEQYF.

The V gene is TRBV11-2, the J gene TRBJ1-4; 7 bases align to TRBD1. Germline V gives CDR1 SGHAT, CDR2 FQNNGV. The CDR3 consists of 15 residues. V gave up 5 bases and J gave up 8 bases; unmatched junction bases: 11. CDR3 nucleotide sequence: TGTGCCAGCAGCCCCCGACAGGGTCCTGGAGAAAAACTGTTTTTT. Translating it yields CASSPRQGPGEKLFF.

This chain connects TRBV19 to TRBJ1-2, with TRBD1 matching over 7 bases. The germline V gene encodes CDR1 LNHDA and CDR2 SQIVND (reference sequence). The CDR3 loop spans 17 amino acids. Losses at the gene ends were 6 bases for V and 8 bases for J; bases not matched to a gene: 21. CDR3 amino acids: CASRLSAGLQGTAGYTF. The CDR3 coding sequence is TGTGCCAGTAGACTATCGGCAGGTTTACAGGGGACCGCCGGCTACACCTTC.

This clone was detected once. This chain joins TRBV11-3 and TRBJ2-3, with 7 bases lining up with TRBD2. The V and J ends lost 3 bases and 4 bases, in that order; junction bases with no gene match: 1. This CDR3 is 13 amino acids long. CDR1 and CDR2 from the germline V gene are SGHNT and YENEEA. CDR3: CASSLGGSDTQYF. Here the CDR3 DNA reads TGTGCCAGCAGCTTGGGAGGGTCAGATACGCAGTATTTT. Full variable domain (rest looked up from reference TRBV11-3 and TRBJ2-3): EAGVVQSPRYKIIEKKQPVAFWCNPISGHNTLYWYLQNLGQGPELLIRYENEEAVDDSQLPKDRFSAERLKGVDSTLKIQPAELGDSAVYLCASSLGGSDTQYFGPGTRLTVL.

The chain uses TRBV7-2 and TRBJ2-3; 7 bases are shared with TRBD2. Germline V gene data show CDR1 as SGHTA and CDR2 as FQGNSA. CDR3 length: 15 amino acids. Trimming removed 3 bases from V and 3 bases from J; junction bases left unmatched: 6. CDR3 coding DNA: TGTGCCAGCAGCTTTGCCGGGAGGAATACAGATACGCAGTATTTT. Protein sequence: CASSFAGRNTDTQYF.